What follows is one T cell receptor beta chain and its context. Its antigen is undetermined. The data were taken from a study of beta chain features in type 1 diabetes. Study summary: Summed over all samples, the examined sorted cells came to more than 85 million.

The isolated RNA, all of it, was reverse transcribed, so expressed TCRB transcripts were what got sequenced. The assay was immunoSEQ multiplex PCR, and TCRdb's table has in-frame clones only and misses some. The sample includes tens of thousands of clones, under 35% of them seen just once. V gave up 6 bases and J gave up 0 bases; unmatched junction bases: 8. CDR1 KGHSH and CDR2 LQKENI come from the germline V gene. This CDR3 has 16 amino acids. Overall study findings and caveats: Type 1 diabetes patients showed fewer insertions and more deletions at VDJ junctions.

Researchers reported sorting CD4+ naive, central memory, regulatory and stem cell-like memory cells via CD45RO/CCR7/CD25/CD127/CD95/CD27. Sequencing input: stem cell memory CD4+ T cells from blood. The receptor was derived from a woman aged 18-35 years in good health. The rearrangement links TRBV18 to TRBJ1-1; the match to TRBD1 covers 9 bases. The chain's CDR3 is CASSLGQGFMNTEAFF. As DNA, the CDR3 is TGTGCCAGCTCCCTCGGACAGGGGTTTATGAACACTGAAGCTTTCTTT.